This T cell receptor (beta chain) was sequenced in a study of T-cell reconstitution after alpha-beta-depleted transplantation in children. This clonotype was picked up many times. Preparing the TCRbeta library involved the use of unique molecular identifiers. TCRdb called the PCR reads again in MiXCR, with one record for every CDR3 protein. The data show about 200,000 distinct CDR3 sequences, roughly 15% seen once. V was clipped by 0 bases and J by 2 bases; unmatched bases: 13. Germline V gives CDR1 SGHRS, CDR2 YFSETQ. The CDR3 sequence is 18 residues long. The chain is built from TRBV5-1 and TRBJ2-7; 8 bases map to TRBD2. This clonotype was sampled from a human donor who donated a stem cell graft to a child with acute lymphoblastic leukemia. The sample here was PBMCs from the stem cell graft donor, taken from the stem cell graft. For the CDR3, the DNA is TGCGCCAGCAGCTTGGAATCAGCGGGAGTAATGAGTCCCTACGAGCAGTACTTC. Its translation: CASSLESAGVMSPYEQYF.